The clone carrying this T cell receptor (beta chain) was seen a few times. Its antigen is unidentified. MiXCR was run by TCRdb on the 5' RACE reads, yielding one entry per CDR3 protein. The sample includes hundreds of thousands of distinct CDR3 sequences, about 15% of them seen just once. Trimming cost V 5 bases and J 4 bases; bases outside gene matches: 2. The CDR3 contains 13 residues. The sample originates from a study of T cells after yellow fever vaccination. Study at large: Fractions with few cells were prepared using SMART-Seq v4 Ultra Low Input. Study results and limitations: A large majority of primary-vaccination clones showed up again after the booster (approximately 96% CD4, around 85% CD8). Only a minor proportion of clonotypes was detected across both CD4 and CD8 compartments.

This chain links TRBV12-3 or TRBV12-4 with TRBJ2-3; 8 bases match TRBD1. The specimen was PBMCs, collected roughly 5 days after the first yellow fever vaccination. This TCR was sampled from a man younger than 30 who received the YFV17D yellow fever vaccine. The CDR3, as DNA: TGTGCCAGCAGTGTGGACAGGGCAGATACGCAGTATTTT. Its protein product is CASSVDRADTQYF.